This record covers a single T cell receptor beta chain. Its matching antigen is unknown. Time point in this sample: newly diagnosed GD, antithyroid drugs for less than 3 months. The authors made the TCR library using RNA they extracted from PBMCs. The sample comes from a study of regulatory T cells in long-lasting Graves disease. Notes on the study in general: Peripheral blood alone, not thyroid tissue, underwent study.

V lost 4 bases and J lost 1, with 5 bases in between. Germline V gene data show CDR1 as LNHNV and CDR2 as YYDKDF (reference sequence). The CDR3 has 13 residues. In building TCR beta libraries, iRepertoire HTBI primers were used together with Arm-PCR of CDR3 regions. One entry per CDR3 protein results from TCRdb running MiXCR on the multiplex PCR reads. This sample has fewer than 650,000 distinct CDR3 sequences, with 16% found just once. These data are also associated with another study on T cells in Graves' hyperthyroidism and ophthalmopathy.

This chain uses TRBV15 with TRBJ1-5; the D is unclear. Material: peripheral blood mononuclear cells (PBMCs), obtained at new diagnosis, from a patient treated with antithyroid drugs. The sequence derives from a woman in her thirties with Graves disease. Here the CDR3 reads CATSTRSNQPQHF. DNA for the CDR3: TGTGCCACCAGCACCAGGAGCAATCAGCCCCAGCATTTT.